This TCR beta chain was captured by sequencing in a study of T cell responses to AZD1222 COVID-19 vaccine. Data came from immunoSEQ multiplex PCR; TCRdb stores just in-frame clones and leaves some out. The sample has 150,000 or so clones, over 75% seen once; the top ten hold approximately 1.5%. Note on this clone: Its antigen is unidentified.

Study-wide findings and caveats: Spike-spanning, vaccine-associated CD4 TCRs were dominant at 160-218 and 743-854.

Sample: peripheral blood, taken on day 0 of AZD1222 vaccination. This receptor was taken from an adult in good health.

The CDR3 DNA follows: TGCGCCAGCAGCTCACACACGGGCGGGGGCTCCTACAATGAGCAGTTCTTC. Protein sequence: CASSSHTGGGSYNEQFF. The rearrangement joins TRBV5-1 to TRBJ2-1; 7 nucleotides agree with TRBD2. Losses at the gene ends were 3 bases for V and 0 bases for J; bases not matched to a gene: 9. This CDR3 comprises 17 residues. In germline, CDR1 is SGHRS, CDR2 YFSETQ.